This section outlines one TCR beta chain sequence together with its context. Its binding antigen is unknown. No clone much larger than this one lies a single base away; base qualities are absent. CDR1 and CDR2, per the germline V gene, are SGHTA and FQGNSA. The germline ends are 17 bases apart after V is trimmed by 4 bases and J by 5 bases. Its CDR3 holds 16 amino acids, cysteine through phenylalanine. The DNA shown is the 48-base CDR3, in frame from base 1. Taken with the paper, the label for treatment or condition translates to: approximately 10-day PBMC culture with coronavirus spike peptide pools or control peptides (ViraFEST assay). To expand antigen-specific T cells with peptide pools and then pick out the expanded clonotypes through TCR sequencing, the study relied on the ViraFEST assay. The positive SARS-CoV-2 PCR tests of the convalescent patients were dated from March to December 2020, before the Alpha, Beta and Delta variants emerged in the United States. Each well held around 2 million PBMCs cultured with around 10 ug/ml peptide pools in IMDM containing 5% human AB serum and roughly 9 IU/ml IL-2. On days 3 and 7, half of the culture medium was replaced with fresh IL-2-containing medium. After approximately eleven days of culture, CD4+ T cells were isolated by negative selection with the EasySep CD4+ T cell isolation kit. Ficoll-Paque Plus gradient centrifugation was used to isolate PBMCs from whole blood, and the isolated PBMCs were then either used fresh or cryopreserved at -140C. Triplicate wells were generally used for each culture condition.

The method was PCR. DNA from cultured CD4+ T cells underwent TCR sequencing with the Oncomine TCR Beta short-read assay at the Johns Hopkins FTIC core. The QIAamp micro DNA kit was used to extract genomic DNA from the cultured CD4+ T cells. Oncomine TCR Beta libraries from cultured CD4+ T cells were pooled using unique dual indexes and sequenced on an Illumina iSeq 100. As for the authors' bioinformatics: Non-productive sequences were filtered out, and CDR3s that did not start with C, did not end with F or W, or were shorter than 7 amino acids were discarded. The MANAFEST web application identified antigen-specific clonotypes by comparing peptide-stimulated wells against reference wells and other culture wells. To be called positive, a clone needed an FDR below 0.05, an odds ratio above 5, and a productive frequency above 0.1% in at least two of three replicate wells. Cross-reactive clonotypes were defined as significantly expanded in both SARS-CoV-2 spike wells and at least one common cold coronavirus spike condition. Similarity between CDR3 sequences was evaluated in R version 3.6.1 using Levenshtein distances (stringdist) and unrooted phylogenetic trees (ape). TCRdb trimmed the raw reads at Q25, called clones with MiXCR and kept productive beta chains. When rows share a CDR3 protein, they turn into one entry using the most common DNA and genes. None of the V and J calls come from the authors' own analysis; TCRdb made them. In all, the sample holds about 14,000 distinct CDR3 sequences, and 30% to 35% of those were seen once. The ten largest clones add up to around 9.6% of the sample.

These data originate in a study of vaccination and CD4 T cells after COVID-19 (dated by TCRdb to between 2021 and 2024). Looking at the study overall: Convalescent patients had a positive SARS-CoV-2 result on nasal swab PCR, and of these patients, 8 or 9 had mild disease and one had severe disease. The convalescent cohort comprised six males and four females, including two Hispanic individuals, seven Caucasians, two Asians and one multiracial person. Participants got two doses of the Pfizer-BioNTech BNT162b2 vaccine (n=8) or two doses of the Moderna mRNA-1273 vaccine (n=2). Post-COVID blood samples were collected from convalescent patients a median of roughly 100 days after diagnosis, with a range of roughly 30 to 161 days. The time from the second vaccine dose to post-vaccine blood sampling had a median of approximately 72 days and ranged from about 14 to 241 days. For stimulating the cultures, overlapping spike peptide pools were used, derived from SARS-CoV-2 as well as from the common cold coronaviruses HCoV-NL63, HCoV-OC43 and HCoV-229E. Control cultures received a CEFX viral epitope pool as the positive control, an HIV-1 Nef peptide pool as the negative control, or no peptide. In ten to eleven COVID-19 convalescent patients and a few infection-naive healthy vaccine recipients, researchers compared the spike-specific CD4+ TCR repertoire from before mRNA vaccination with the repertoire from after. Broad study findings and their caveats: Of the vaccine-specific clones found in convalescent patients, nearly all (304 of 307) were mono-reactive for SARS-CoV-2 spike instead of being cross-reactive with common cold coronaviruses. Among the post-vaccine SARS-CoV-2-reactive clones in convalescent patients, a median approximately 90% showed up only after vaccination, which suggests vaccine-specific priming. Relatively few convalescent patients were included in the study, and early timepoints after natural infection were not analyzed. An increase in the median number of SARS-CoV-2-reactive clonotypes from approximately 20 after infection to some 38 after vaccination was observed, but the change was not found to be significant.

The chain employs TRBV7-2 and TRBJ2-2; the D segment could be TRBD2, given 6 matching bases. This receptor was identified in a human donor who had recovered from COVID-19. This specimen consisted of CD4+ T cells from blood, cultured in vitro, obtained after SARS-CoV-2 vaccination. In nucleotide form, the sequence is TGTGCCAGCAGCTCGGGGACTTCTGGTAGGACCGGGGAGCTGTTTTTT. Its amino acids are CASSSGTSGRTGELFF.